This entry features one T cell receptor (beta chain) sequence. Here immunoSEQ multiplex PCR was the method, and the copy in TCRdb shows in-frame clones only, minus some. Of more than 300,000 clones listed, 70% to 90% are singletons. Germline V lookup: CDR1 LNHDA, CDR2 SQIVND (reference sequence). CDR3 length equals 16 residues. V dropped 3 bases and J dropped 0 bases, with 13 bases sitting between them. These data come from a study of blood T cell repertoires in COVID-19. Sequenced material: peripheral blood. This clonotype originated in a man between 18 and 35 years old who had recovered from COVID-19. This chain joins TRBV19 and TRBJ2-3, with a possible D match to TRBD1 (5 bases). The CDR3 bases are TGTGCCAGTAGTATGATACAGGTCACTAGCACAGATACGCAGTATTTT. Protein sequence: CASSMIQVTSTDTQYF.